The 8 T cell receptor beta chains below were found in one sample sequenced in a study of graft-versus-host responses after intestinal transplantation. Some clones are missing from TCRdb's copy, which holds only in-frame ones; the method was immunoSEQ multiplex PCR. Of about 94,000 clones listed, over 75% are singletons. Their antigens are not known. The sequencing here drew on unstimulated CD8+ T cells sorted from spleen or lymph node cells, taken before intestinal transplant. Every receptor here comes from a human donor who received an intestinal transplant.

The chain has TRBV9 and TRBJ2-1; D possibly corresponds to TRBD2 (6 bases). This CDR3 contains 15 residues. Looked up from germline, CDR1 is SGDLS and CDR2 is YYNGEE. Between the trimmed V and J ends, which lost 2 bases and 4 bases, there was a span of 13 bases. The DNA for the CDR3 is TGTGCCAGCAGCGTTTTATCAGGAGGGTACAATGAGCAGTTCTTC. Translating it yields CASSVLSGGYNEQFF.

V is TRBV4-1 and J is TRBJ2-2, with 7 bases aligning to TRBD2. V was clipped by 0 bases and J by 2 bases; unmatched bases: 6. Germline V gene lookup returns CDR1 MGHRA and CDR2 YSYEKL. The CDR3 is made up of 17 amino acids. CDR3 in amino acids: CASSQDPAGVNTGELFF. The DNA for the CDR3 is TGCGCCAGCAGCCAAGATCCGGCGGGAGTAAACACCGGGGAGCTGTTTTTT.

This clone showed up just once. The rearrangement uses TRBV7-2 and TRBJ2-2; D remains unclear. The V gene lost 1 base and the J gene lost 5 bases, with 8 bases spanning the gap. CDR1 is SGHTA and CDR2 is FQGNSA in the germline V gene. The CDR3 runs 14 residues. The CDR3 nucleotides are TGTGCCAGCAGCTTAGTGCAGGCAACCGGGGAGCTGTTTTTT. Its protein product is CASSLVQATGELFF.

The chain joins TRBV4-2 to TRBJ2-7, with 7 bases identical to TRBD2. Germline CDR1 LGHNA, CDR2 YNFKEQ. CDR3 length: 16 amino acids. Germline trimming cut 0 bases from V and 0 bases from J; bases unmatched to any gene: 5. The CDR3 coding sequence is TGTGCCAGCAGCCAAGATCTAGCGGAGATCTCCTACGAGCAGTACTTC. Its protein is CASSQDLAEISYEQYF.

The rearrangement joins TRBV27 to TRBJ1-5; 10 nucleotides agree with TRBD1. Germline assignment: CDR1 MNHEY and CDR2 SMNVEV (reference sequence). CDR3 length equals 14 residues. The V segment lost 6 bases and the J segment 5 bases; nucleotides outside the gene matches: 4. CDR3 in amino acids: CASSAGTGDQPQHF. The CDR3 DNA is TGTGCCAGCAGCGCCGGGACAGGGGATCAGCCCCAGCATTTT.

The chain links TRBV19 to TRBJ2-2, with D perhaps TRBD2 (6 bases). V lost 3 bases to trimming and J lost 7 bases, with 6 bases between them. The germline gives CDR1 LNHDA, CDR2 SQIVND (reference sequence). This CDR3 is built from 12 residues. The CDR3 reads CASSMGGGELFF. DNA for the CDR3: TGTGCCAGTAGTATGGGGGGCGGGGAGCTGTTTTTT. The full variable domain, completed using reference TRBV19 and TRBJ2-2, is DGGITQSPKYLFRKEGQNVTLSCEQNLNHDAMYWYRQDPGQGLRLIYYSQIVNDFQKGDIAEGYSVSREKKESFPLTVTSAQKNPTAFYLCASSMGGGELFFGEGSRLTVL.

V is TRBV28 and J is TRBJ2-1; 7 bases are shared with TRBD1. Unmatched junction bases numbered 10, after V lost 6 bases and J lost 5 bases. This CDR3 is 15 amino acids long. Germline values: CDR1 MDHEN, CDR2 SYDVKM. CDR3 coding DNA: TGTGCCAGCAGGAAACAGGGGTTTGCACACAATGAGCAGTTCTTC. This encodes CASRKQGFAHNEQFF.

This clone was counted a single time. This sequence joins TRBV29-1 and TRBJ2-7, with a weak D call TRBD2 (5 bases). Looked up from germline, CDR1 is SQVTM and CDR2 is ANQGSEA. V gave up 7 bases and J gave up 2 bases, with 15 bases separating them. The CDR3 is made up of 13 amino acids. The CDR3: CSASDGETYEQYF. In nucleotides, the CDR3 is TGCAGCGCCTCGGACGGGGAGACCTACGAGCAGTACTTC.